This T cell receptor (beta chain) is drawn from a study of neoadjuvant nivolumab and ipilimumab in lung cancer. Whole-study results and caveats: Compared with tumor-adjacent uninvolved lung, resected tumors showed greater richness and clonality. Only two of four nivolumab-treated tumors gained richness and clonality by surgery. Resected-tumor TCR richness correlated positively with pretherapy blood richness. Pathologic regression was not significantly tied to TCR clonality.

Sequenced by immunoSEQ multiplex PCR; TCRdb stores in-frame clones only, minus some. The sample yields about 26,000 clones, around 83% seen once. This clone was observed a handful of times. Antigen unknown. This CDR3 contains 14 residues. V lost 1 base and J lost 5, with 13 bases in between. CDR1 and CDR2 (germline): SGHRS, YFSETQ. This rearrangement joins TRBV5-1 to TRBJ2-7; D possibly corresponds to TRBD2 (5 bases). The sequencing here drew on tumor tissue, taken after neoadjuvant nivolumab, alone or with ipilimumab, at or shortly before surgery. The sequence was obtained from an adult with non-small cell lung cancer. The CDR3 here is CASSLNGELNEQYF. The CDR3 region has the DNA TGCGCCAGCAGCTTGAATGGGGAGTTAAACGAGCAGTACTTC.